This T cell receptor beta chain was sequenced for a study of blood T cells in healthy people across ages. Findings and limits, study-wide: Nothing was known about donor CMV status, and this possibly confounded expanded clonotype changes. PBMCs left unsorted prevented a conclusive naive versus antigen-experienced comparison. Long-lived and aged donors differed, with more naive CD4+ cells and higher diversity in the long-lived.

The CDR3 is 17 residues long. Germline CDR1 and CDR2: MNHEY and SVGAGI. Regarding this clonotype: Its antigen is unidentified. One junction end disagrees with the germline gene, perhaps due to a read error.

Then a second PCR, running roughly 7 to 11 cycles, was carried out with a sample-barcoded 5' primer and a J-beta primer mix. TCRdb re-derived calls from the 5' RACE reads in MiXCR, one entry per CDR3 protein. The sample lists some 640,000 distinct CDR3 sequences, about 30% occurring once. Donor samples were obtained from healthy Caucasian individuals from Russia, aged about 6 to 100. The specimen was blood. V and J are TRBV6-5 and TRBJ1-3, with a weak D call TRBD1 (6 bases). The source is an elderly woman in good health. Here the CDR3 reads CAGSYYSRPGHLNTIYF. The CDR3 region has the DNA TGTGCCGGCAGTTACTATAGCCGCCCGGGACACTTAAACACCATATATTTT.